Below are 22 T cell receptor beta chains sequenced from a single sample in a study of cytomegalovirus exposure and HLA in healthy donors. The PCR contained 60 Vbeta and 13 Jbeta primers. Here immunoSEQ multiplex PCR was the method, and the copy in TCRdb shows in-frame clones only, minus some. Its table records over 80,000 clones. Sequencing was performed on PBMCs. Receptor source: a girl aged 10-17 years in good health and CMV-seropositive.

The CDR3 DNA is TGTGCCAGTAGCACTAGCGGGGGTTCTGGGACCCAGTACTTC. Amino acids: CASSTSGGSGTQYF. The rearrangement joins TRBV19 to TRBJ2-5; 11 bases are a match to TRBD2. This CDR3 region has 14 residues. The germline CDR1 and CDR2 sequences are LNHDA and SQIVND (reference sequence). The ends lost 6 bases at V and 7 bases at J; junction bases unmatched: 7.

This chain uses TRBV19 with TRBJ1-1; D remains ambiguous. The V end was cut by 7 bases, the J end by 3 bases, with 12 bases between. This CDR3 spans 13 amino acids. CDR1 is LNHDA and CDR2 is SQIVND in the germline V gene (reference sequence). The CDR3 region is CASNDGGYTEAFF. The CDR3 region has the DNA TGTGCCAGTAACGATGGAGGGTACACTGAAGCTTTCTTT.

The chain employs TRBV5-6 and TRBJ2-2; 10 nucleotides agree with TRBD2. The germline gives CDR1 SGHDT, CDR2 YYEEEE. Losses at the gene ends were 2 bases for V and 2 bases for J; bases not matched to a gene: 6. The CDR3 has 17 amino acids. This CDR3 reads CASSFGSGGSNTGELFF. Written as DNA, the CDR3 is TGTGCCAGCAGCTTCGGTAGCGGGGGGTCAAACACCGGGGAGCTGTTTTTT.

The chain carries TRBV27 and TRBJ2-6, with D perhaps TRBD2 (7 bases). CDR3 length: 15 residues. V gave up 3 bases and J gave up 2 bases, with 8 bases separating them. Germline values: CDR1 MNHEY, CDR2 SMNVEV (reference sequence). The CDR3 spells CASSFGGPGANVLTF. The CDR3 nucleotides are TGTGCCAGCAGTTTCGGGGGGCCTGGGGCCAACGTCCTGACTTTC.

CDR3: CSVVRTGTFYGYTF. CDR3 nucleotide sequence: TGCAGCGTTGTCCGGACAGGGACTTTCTATGGCTACACCTTC. This chain uses TRBV29-1 with TRBJ1-2; 8 positions agree with TRBD1. Germline trimming cut 4 bases from V and 4 bases from J; bases unmatched to any gene: 8. CDR1 is SQVTM and CDR2 is ANQGSEA in the germline V gene. The CDR3 has 14 amino acids. Using reference TRBV29-1 and TRBJ1-2 for the parts outside the CDR3, the full variable domain is SAVISQKPSRDICQRGTSLTIQCQVDSQVTMMFWYRQQPGQSLTLIATANQGSEATYESGFVIDKFPISRPNLTFSTLTVSNMSPEDSSIYLCSVVRTGTFYGYTFGSGTRLTVV.

A remark on this clone: This same CDR3 is encoded by further DNA sequences in the sample. This sequence joins TRBV6-1 and TRBJ1-6; weak D call: TRBD1 (5 bases). This CDR3 region has 15 residues. The germline V gene has CDR1 MNHNS and CDR2 SASEGT. V was clipped by 0 bases and J by 8 bases, with 11 bases between them. The CDR3, as DNA: TGTGCCAGCAGTGAAGCAGGGACTGCCTATTCACCCCTCCACTTT. As protein: CASSEAGTAYSPLHF.

The V gene is TRBV5-1, the J gene TRBJ1-1; weak D call: TRBD1 (6 bases). V lost 0 bases to trimming and J lost 3 bases, with 12 bases between them. The germline V gene has CDR1 SGHRS and CDR2 YFSETQ. The CDR3 runs 15 residues. CDR3: CASSLDGQRHTEAFF. The CDR3 coding sequence is TGCGCCAGCAGCTTGGACGGACAGCGGCACACTGAAGCTTTCTTT.

V gene TRBV2 combines with J gene TRBJ2-7; TRBD1 matches 7 bases. V was pared by 4 bases and J by 0 bases, with 6 bases of the junction left unmatched. This CDR3 spans 15 amino acids. CDR1 SNHLY and CDR2 FYNNEI come from the germline V gene. DNA of the CDR3: TGTGCCAGCAGTGCGCGACAGGGAAGCTCCTACGAGCAGTACTTC. This gives the protein CASSARQGSSYEQYF.

V usage is TRBV19 and J usage is TRBJ1-3; the D gene is possibly TRBD1 (6 bases). The CDR3 extends over 13 amino acids. Germline assignment: CDR1 LNHDA and CDR2 SQIVND (reference sequence). Deletions cut 8 bases from V and 3 bases from J, with 11 bases between. For the CDR3, the DNA is TGTGCCAGTGATAACAGGGATGGAAACACCATATATTTT. Translation gives CASDNRDGNTIYF.

This chain uses TRBV2 with TRBJ2-3; 10 nucleotides match TRBD2. This CDR3 spans 18 amino acids. V gave up 6 bases and J gave up 2 bases; unmatched junction bases: 14. CDR1 and CDR2 from the germline V gene are SNHLY and FYNNEI. Here the CDR3 DNA reads TGTGCCAGCAGGGGGGTACTAGCGGGAACCTCTGACACAGATACGCAGTATTTT. This encodes CASRGVLAGTSDTDTQYF.

CDR3 loop: CASSDNSGTWNYGYTF. In DNA, the CDR3 is TGTGCCAGCAGTGACAATAGCGGAACATGGAACTATGGCTACACCTTC. The gene calls are TRBV2 and TRBJ1-2; unclear D gene. This CDR3 is 16 amino acids long. V lost 3 bases and J lost 2, with 16 bases in between. Germline V gene sequence: CDR1 SNHLY, CDR2 FYNNEI.

This chain uses TRBV5-4 with TRBJ2-7, with TRBD2 matching over 11 bases. The germline V gene has CDR1 SGHNT and CDR2 YYREEE (reference sequence). Trimming at V came to 4 bases and at J to 4 bases, leaving 7 bases not matched to a gene. The CDR3 has 15 residues. The CDR3 reads CASSDPLAGAYEQYF. DNA of the CDR3: TGTGCCAGCAGCGACCCACTAGCGGGGGCATACGAGCAGTACTTC.

The chain is built from TRBV9 and TRBJ1-6, with TRBD1 matching over 8 bases. The CDR3 runs 14 residues. In germline, CDR1 is SGDLS, CDR2 YYNGEE. Trimming took 3 bases from V and 10 from J; bases not matched to a gene: 6. This chain's CDR3 is CASSATTGDSPLHF. The DNA for the CDR3 is TGTGCCAGCAGCGCCACGACAGGGGACTCACCCCTCCACTTT.

This chain links TRBV9 with TRBJ1-2; D gene unclear. This CDR3 contains 16 residues. V lost 0 bases to trimming and J lost 0 bases, with 12 bases between them. Germline V gene lookup returns CDR1 SGDLS and CDR2 YYNGEE. The CDR3 here is CASSVDWPGANYGYTF. As DNA, the CDR3 is TGTGCCAGCAGCGTAGACTGGCCGGGAGCTAACTATGGCTACACCTTC.

Here the CDR3 reads CASSQWTRGPTDTQYF. DNA of the CDR3: TGCGCCAGCAGCCAATGGACTAGAGGACCCACAGATACGCAGTATTTT. The chain combines TRBV4-1 with TRBJ2-3, with 7 bases that match TRBD2. CDR1 and CDR2 (germline): MGHRA, YSYEKL. The CDR3 runs 16 residues. Trimming removed 2 bases from V and 2 bases from J; junction bases left unmatched: 7.

The J gene is TRBJ2-1, the V gene TRBV11-2; tentative D call: TRBD1 (5 bases). Trimming removed 4 bases at V and 2 bases at J, with 6 bases between. This CDR3 is 13 amino acids long. Germline values: CDR1 SGHAT, CDR2 FQNNGV. CDR3: CASSWGAYNEQFF. The CDR3 DNA reads TGTGCCAGCAGCTGGGGCGCCTACAATGAGCAGTTCTTC.

The V gene is TRBV29-1, the J gene TRBJ2-1; 8 positions match TRBD1. V gave up 3 bases and J gave up 8 bases; unmatched junction bases: 6. The CDR3 runs to 13 residues. From germline, CDR1 is SQVTM and CDR2 ANQGSEA. Here the CDR3 DNA reads TGCAGCGTTGAGACCGACAGGGGCTATGAGCAGTTCTTC. The encoded protein is CSVETDRGYEQFF.

The chain has TRBV6-5 and TRBJ2-7, with 9 bases fitting TRBD1. Germline trimming cut 10 bases from V and 3 bases from J; bases unmatched to any gene: 4. The CDR3 consists of 12 residues. Germline CDR1 reads MNHEY; CDR2 reads SVGAGI. The CDR3, as DNA: TGTGCCAACCGGGACAGGGACTACGAGCAGTACGTC. This sequence encodes CANRDRDYEQYV.

The chain joins TRBV9 to TRBJ1-5; D might be TRBD1 (6 bases). From germline, CDR1 is SGDLS and CDR2 YYNGEE. V lost 3 bases to trimming and J lost 5 bases, with 24 bases between them. The CDR3 is 18 residues long. The DNA of the CDR3 is TGTGCCAGCAGCGATAACCTACAGGGTCTGAGGATTGATCAGCCCCAGCATTTT. It is translated as CASSDNLQGLRIDQPQHF. Variable domain in full (rest from reference TRBV9 and TRBJ1-5): DSGVTQTPKHLITATGQRVTLRCSPRSGDLSVYWYQQSLDQGLQFLIQYYNGEERAKGNILERFSAQQFPDLHSELNLSSLELGDSALYFCASSDNLQGLRIDQPQHFGDGTRLSIL.

On this clone itself: In the same sample, other DNA sequences code for this CDR3. The chain has TRBV18 and TRBJ1-1; unclear D gene. Trimming cost V 1 base and J 0 bases, with 6 bases left between them. This CDR3 spans 14 amino acids. Germline V gene data show CDR1 as KGHSH and CDR2 as LQKENI. The CDR3 nucleotides read TGTGCCAGCTCACCACTGGCCGTGAACACTGAAGCTTTCTTT. Protein sequence: CASSPLAVNTEAFF.

In regard to this clone: One end of the junction is discordant with germline, which a read error may explain. Other DNA variants within this sample encode the same CDR3. The chain joins TRBV28 to TRBJ1-6; possible D gene TRBD1, 6 bases. CDR1 MDHEN and CDR2 SYDVKM come from the germline V gene. The CDR3 covers 16 residues. CDR3 loop: CASSSPVRGADSPLHF. The CDR3 DNA follows: TGTGCCAGCAGCTCGCCCGTCCGGGGGGCCGATTCACCCCTACACTTT.

The rearrangement links TRBV7-9 to TRBJ1-1; no clear D gene. The V and J ends lost 2 bases and 1 base respectively, with 8 bases between them. This CDR3 contains 14 residues. Germline CDR1 and CDR2: SEHNR and FQNEAQ (reference sequence). CDR3 protein: CASSLHSQNTEAFF. The CDR3 DNA sequence: TGTGCCAGCAGCTTACACAGTCAGAACACTGAAGCTTTCTTT.